This T cell receptor beta chain appears in the sequencing data of a study of post-analysis software for immune sequencing data. Across the study: Relapsing-remitting, secondary progressive and progressive-relapsing multiple sclerosis were all included among the disease courses.

CDR1 is SQVTM, CDR2 ANQGSEA, per germline. The V end was cut by 0 bases, the J end by 2 bases, with 11 bases between. The CDR3 is 14 amino acids. Prepared TCR beta cDNA libraries contained unique molecular identifiers. The yield from roughly 1 to 10 million T cells was roughly 500,000 cDNA molecules in total. TCRdb ran MiXCR on the PCR reads and lists one entry per CDR3 protein. The sample yields hundreds of thousands of distinct CDR3 sequences, approximately 59% seen once. Note on this clonotype: Its antigen is unknown.

Study observations and caveats: Roughly five TRBV segments appeared more often in patients than in controls, and TRBV5-6, TRBV5-1 and TRBV20-1 were among these. Diversity measured as normalized Chao1 was significantly lower in multiple sclerosis patients than in controls.

V and J are TRBV29-1 and TRBJ2-7; D is unresolved. Specimen: blood. This TCR was recovered from a girl between 2 and 10 years old with multiple sclerosis. CDR3 residues: CSVEDGTEPYEQYF. DNA of the CDR3: TGCAGCGTTGAAGATGGTACAGAACCCTACGAGCAGTACTTC.